This T cell receptor (beta chain) was captured by sequencing in a study of blood T cells in healthy people across ages. PCR was performed a second time for roughly 7 to 11 cycles using a sample-barcoded 5' primer and a J-beta primer mix. TCRdb processed the 5' RACE reads anew with MiXCR; each CDR3 protein has one entry. In the table there are some 560,000 distinct CDR3 sequences, around a quarter of which are singletons. CDR1 and CDR2 from the germline V gene are SGHVS and FQNEAQ. This CDR3 contains 13 residues. The ends lost 5 bases at V and 12 bases at J; junction bases unmatched: 7. A further study also used this sample, focusing on T cells of mothers and their children. That source notes: cDNA synthesis used all extracted RNA, approximately 1.4 ug per 15 ul.

The source is a boy aged 2-15 years in good health. The chain links TRBV7-8 to TRBJ1-4; 9 nucleotides align to TRBD1. Sequencing was carried out using blood. The CDR3 region has the DNA TGTGCCAGCAGCCGAGACAGGGGGGTCGAACTGTTTTTT. Amino acids: CASSRDRGVELFF.